Included here is one T cell receptor (beta chain) sequence, with context. This sample was taken from a study of blood T cell repertoires in COVID-19. The wider study: COVID-19 samples, acute and convalescent, were from the United States, Italy and Spain. Sample material is recorded as cDNA or gDNA derived from T cells, B-cell-depleted T cells, or PBMCs.

Authors' analysis steps: Reference gene primer amplification yielded estimated nucleated cell counts. Measured with immunoSEQ multiplex PCR; TCRdb has only the in-frame clones, and not every one. D and trimming were read from the DNA, whereas the V and J calls and clone size are those reported in that table. The sample holds some 240,000 clones, 81% seen once. CDR3 length equals 18 residues. Per germline, CDR1 GTSNPN and CDR2 SVGIG (reference sequence). V trimming: 3 bases; J trimming: 0 bases; junction bases outside the gene matches: 10. The Seattle site enrolled patients during active infection and followed them longitudinally.

The sequence was obtained from a woman of 80 years or more with COVID-19, enrolled during active disease. The rearrangement uses TRBV30 and TRBJ1-4; 10 nucleotides line up with TRBD1. Sequencing was done on a sample of peripheral blood. The CDR3 loop reads CAWSRGTGVPATNEKLFF. The CDR3 DNA reads as TGTGCCTGGAGCCGGGGGACAGGGGTCCCAGCAACTAATGAAAAACTGTTTTTT. Variable domain in full (rest from reference TRBV30 and TRBJ1-4): SQTIHQWPATLVQPVGSPLSLECTVEGTSNPNLYWYRQAAGRGLQLLFYSVGIGQISSEVPQNLSASRPQDRQFILSSKKLLLSDSGFYLCAWSRGTGVPATNEKLFFGSGTQLSVL.